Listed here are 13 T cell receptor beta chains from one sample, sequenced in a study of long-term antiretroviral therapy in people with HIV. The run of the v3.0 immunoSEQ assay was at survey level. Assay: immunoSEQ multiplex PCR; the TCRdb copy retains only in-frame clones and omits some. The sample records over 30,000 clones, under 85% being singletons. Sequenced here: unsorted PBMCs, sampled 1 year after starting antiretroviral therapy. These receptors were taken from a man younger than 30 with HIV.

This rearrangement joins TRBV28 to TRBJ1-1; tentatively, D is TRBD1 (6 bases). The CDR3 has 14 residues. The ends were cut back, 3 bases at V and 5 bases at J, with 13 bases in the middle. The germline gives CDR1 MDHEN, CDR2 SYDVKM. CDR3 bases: TGTGCCAGCAGTTTCAGAGGGAGGGGGACTGAAGCTTTCTTT. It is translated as CASSFRGRGTEAFF.

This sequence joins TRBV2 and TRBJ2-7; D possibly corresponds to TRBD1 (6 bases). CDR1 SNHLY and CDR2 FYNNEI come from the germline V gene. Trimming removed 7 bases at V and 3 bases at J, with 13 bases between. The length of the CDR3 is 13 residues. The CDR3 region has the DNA TGTGCCAGCAATGGCAGGGGACACTACGAGCAGTACTTC. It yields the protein CASNGRGHYEQYF.

The CDR3 coding sequence is TGTGCCAGCAGCGTATGGGGGACTAGCGGATACAATGAGCAGTTCTTC. This gives the protein CASSVWGTSGYNEQFF. J is TRBJ2-1 and V is TRBV9; 11 bases are a match to TRBD2. The CDR3 extends over 16 amino acids. The trim removed 1 base at V and 4 bases at J, leaving 4 bases unmatched. Germline V CDR1 and CDR2: SGDLS, YYNGEE.

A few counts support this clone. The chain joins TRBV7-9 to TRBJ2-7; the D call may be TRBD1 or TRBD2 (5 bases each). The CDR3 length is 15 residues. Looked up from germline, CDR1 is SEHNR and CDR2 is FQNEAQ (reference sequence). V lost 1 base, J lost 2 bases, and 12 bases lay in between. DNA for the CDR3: TGTGCCAGCAGCTTAGAAATGGGGGAGCCCTACGAGCAGTACTTC. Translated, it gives CASSLEMGEPYEQYF.

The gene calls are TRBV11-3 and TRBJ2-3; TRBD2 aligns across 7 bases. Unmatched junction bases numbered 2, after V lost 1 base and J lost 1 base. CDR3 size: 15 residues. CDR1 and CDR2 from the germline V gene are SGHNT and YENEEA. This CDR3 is CASSLVAGGTDTQYF. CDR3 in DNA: TGTGCCAGCAGCTTAGTTGCGGGGGGCACAGATACGCAGTATTTT. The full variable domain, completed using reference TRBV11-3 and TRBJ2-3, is EAGVVQSPRYKIIEKKQPVAFWCNPISGHNTLYWYLQNLGQGPELLIRYENEEAVDDSQLPKDRFSAERLKGVDSTLKIQPAELGDSAVYLCASSLVAGGTDTQYFGPGTRLTVL.

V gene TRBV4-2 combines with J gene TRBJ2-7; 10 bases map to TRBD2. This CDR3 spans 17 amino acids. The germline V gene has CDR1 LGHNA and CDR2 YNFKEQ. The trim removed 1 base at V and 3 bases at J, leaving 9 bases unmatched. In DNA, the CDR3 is TGTGCCAGCAGCCAAGTCCCCAATAGCGGGGGGCACTACGAGCAGTACTTC. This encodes CASSQVPNSGGHYEQYF.

CDR3 protein: CASSLEAGGQETQYF. CDR3 nucleotide sequence: TGCGCCAGCAGCTTGGAGGCAGGGGGTCAAGAGACCCAGTACTTC. The chain couples TRBV5-1 to TRBJ2-5; 7 bases map to TRBD1. The CDR3 has 15 amino acids. Trimming cost V 0 bases and J 2 bases; bases outside gene matches: 4. Per the germline V gene, CDR1 is SGHRS and CDR2 is YFSETQ.

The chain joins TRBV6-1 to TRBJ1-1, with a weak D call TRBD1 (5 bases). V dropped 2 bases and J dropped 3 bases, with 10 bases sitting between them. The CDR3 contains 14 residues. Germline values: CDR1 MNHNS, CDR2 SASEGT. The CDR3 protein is CASSEWGRDTEAFF. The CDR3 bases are TGTGCCAGCAGTGAATGGGGCCGGGACACTGAAGCTTTCTTT.

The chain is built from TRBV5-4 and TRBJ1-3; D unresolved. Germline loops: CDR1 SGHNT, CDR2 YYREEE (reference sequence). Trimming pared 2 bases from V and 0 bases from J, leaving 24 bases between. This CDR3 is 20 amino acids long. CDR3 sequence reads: CASSLSPMVQQYHSGNTIYF. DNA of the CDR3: TGTGCCAGCAGCTTAAGCCCCATGGTCCAACAGTATCACTCTGGAAACACCATATATTTT. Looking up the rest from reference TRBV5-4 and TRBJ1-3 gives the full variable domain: ETGVTQSPTHLIKTRGQQVTLRCSSQSGHNTVSWYQQALGQGPQFIFQYYREEENGRGNFPPRFSGLQFPNYSSELNVNALELDDSALYLCASSLSPMVQQYHSGNTIYFGEGSWLTVV.

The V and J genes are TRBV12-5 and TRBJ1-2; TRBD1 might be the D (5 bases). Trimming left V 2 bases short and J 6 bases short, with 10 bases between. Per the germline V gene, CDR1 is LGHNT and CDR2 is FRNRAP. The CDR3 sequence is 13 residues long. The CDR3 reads CASGLSGGDGYTF. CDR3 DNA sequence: TGTGCTAGTGGTTTGTCCGGAGGGGATGGCTACACCTTC.

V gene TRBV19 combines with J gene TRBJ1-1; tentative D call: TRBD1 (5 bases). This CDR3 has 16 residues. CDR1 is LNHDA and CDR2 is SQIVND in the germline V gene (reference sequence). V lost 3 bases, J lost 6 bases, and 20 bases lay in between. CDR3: CASSMGPLDVFAEAFF. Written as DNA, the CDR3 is TGTGCCAGTAGTATGGGGCCCCTGGATGTCTTTGCTGAAGCTTTCTTT.

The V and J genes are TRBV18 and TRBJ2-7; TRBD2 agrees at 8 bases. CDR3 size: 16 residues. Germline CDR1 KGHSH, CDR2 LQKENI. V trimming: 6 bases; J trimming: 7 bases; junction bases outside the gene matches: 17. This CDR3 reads CASSPFFAGGEGEQYF. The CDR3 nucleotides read TGTGCCAGCTCCCCCTTCTTTGCGGGGGGCGAGGGGGAGCAGTACTTC.

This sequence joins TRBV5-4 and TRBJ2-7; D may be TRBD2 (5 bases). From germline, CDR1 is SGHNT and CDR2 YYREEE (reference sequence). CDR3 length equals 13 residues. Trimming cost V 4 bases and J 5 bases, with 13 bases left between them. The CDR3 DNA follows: TGTGCCAGCAGCCAGGTCCGGGGTAACGAGCAGTACTTC. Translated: CASSQVRGNEQYF.